Shown below are 3 T cell receptor beta chains from a single sample sequenced in a study of blood T cells in healthy people across ages. It was with a sample-barcoded 5' primer and a J-beta primer mix that a second PCR of about 6 to 11 cycles was run. TCRdb reprocessed the 5' RACE reads via MiXCR and lists one record per CDR3 protein. The repertoire holds about 1.4 million distinct CDR3 sequences, approximately 59% seen once, with more than 6% in the top ten. The source material was blood. These receptors all stem from a man younger than 30 in good health.

The chain couples TRBV4-1 to TRBJ2-7; no clear D gene. The assigned J gene may be wrong: the sequence end matches TRBJ2-5 better. The germline V gene encodes CDR1 MGHRA and CDR2 YSYEKL. The CDR3 contains 13 residues. Written as DNA, the CDR3 is TGCGCCAGCAGTCTCAGGCTTGCGGAGACCCAGTACTTC. Translation: CASSLRLAETQYF.

This CDR3 reads CSLLGGQGGTDTQYF. The CDR3 DNA follows: TGCAGTTTGCTAGGCGGGCAGGGGGGCACAGATACGCAGTATTTT. The chain has TRBV20-1 and TRBJ2-3; 7 positions match TRBD1. Losses at the gene ends were 8 bases for V and 1 base for J; bases not matched to a gene: 12. Germline CDR1 DFQATT, CDR2 SNEGSKA (reference sequence). The CDR3 is 15 residues long.

This sequence joins TRBV6-5 and TRBJ1-2; a weak D match, TRBD1 (5 bases). Germline CDR1 reads MNHEY; CDR2 reads SVGAGI. The CDR3 is made up of 14 amino acids. V lost 6 bases, J lost 0 bases, and 11 bases lay in between. The CDR3 bases are TGTGCCAGCAGGCTCGGGGGTTCTAACTATGGCTACACCTTC. This translates into CASRLGGSNYGYTF.